This entry lists 2 T cell receptor beta chains sequenced from one sample in a study of shared clonotypes between healthy human individuals. Generated by immunoSEQ multiplex PCR, the TCRdb table keeps only in-frame clones and is missing some. The data contain some 2,100,000 clones, roughly 95% of them seen just once; the ten biggest clones take up approximately 0.13%. Sequenced input: naive CD4+ T cells sorted from blood. The sample's subset: CD45RA+ positively selected. Receptor source: a man aged 18 to 30 in good health.

The rearrangement links TRBV6-1 to TRBJ1-3; 9 bases are shared with TRBD1. This CDR3 has 18 amino acids. After removal of 0 bases from V and 8 bases from J, the junction contained 14 bases not matched to a gene. CDR1 and CDR2 (germline): MNHNS, SASEGT. The chain's CDR3 is CASSEAGTGWSEEDTIYF. In nucleotides, the CDR3 is TGTGCCAGCAGTGAAGCGGGGACAGGGTGGAGTGAAGAAGACACCATATATTTT.

CDR3 in amino acids: CAWSVHSGTYNEQFF. The CDR3 DNA reads as TGTGCCTGGAGTGTACACAGCGGGACGTACAATGAGCAGTTCTTC. The chain has TRBV30 and TRBJ2-1; 7 nucleotides line up with TRBD2. Germline V lookup: CDR1 GTSNPN, CDR2 SVGIG (reference sequence). The CDR3 covers 15 residues. V lost 0 bases and J lost 4; bases outside the gene matches: 6.